This TCR beta chain was captured by sequencing in a study of OX40 agonist ivuxolimab in advanced cancers. Study details: Patients got intravenous ivuxolimab at 0.01 to 10 mg/kg every 2 weeks. Hepatocellular carcinoma, melanoma, renal cell or head and neck cancer was diagnosed in the dose-escalation patients.

Method: immunoSEQ multiplex PCR; TCRdb's copy keeps in-frame clones and lacks some. The sample has tens of thousands of clones; almost 95% are singletons. From germline, CDR1 is MNHEY and CDR2 SMNVEV (reference sequence). CDR3 length: 16 amino acids. With 9 bases clipped from V and 5 bases from J, the junction kept 10 bases outside the gene matches. The clonotype comes from an adult with an advanced solid tumor such as melanoma, head and neck, liver or kidney cancer. The gene calls are TRBV27 and TRBJ2-1; the match to TRBD2 covers 13 bases. The specimen comprised CD4+ or CD8+ T cells sorted from blood, sampled in a trial of the OX40 agonist ivuxolimab. CDR3 sequence: CASSSGTSGKHNEQFF. In DNA form, the CDR3 reads TGTGCCAGTTCATCCGGGACTAGCGGGAAACACAATGAGCAGTTCTTC.